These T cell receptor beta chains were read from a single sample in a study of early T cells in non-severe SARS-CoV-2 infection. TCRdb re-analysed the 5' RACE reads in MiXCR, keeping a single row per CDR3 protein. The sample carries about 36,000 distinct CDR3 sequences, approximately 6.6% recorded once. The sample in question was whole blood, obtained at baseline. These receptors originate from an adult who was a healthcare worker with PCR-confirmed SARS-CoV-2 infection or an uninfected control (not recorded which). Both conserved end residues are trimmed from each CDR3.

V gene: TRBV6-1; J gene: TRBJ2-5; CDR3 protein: ASVARDRDVGVD
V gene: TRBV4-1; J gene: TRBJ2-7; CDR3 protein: ASSQAEATYEQY
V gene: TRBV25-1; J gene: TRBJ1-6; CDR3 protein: ASTSGLTKDSPLH
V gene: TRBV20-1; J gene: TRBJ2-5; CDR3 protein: SARGGGSGQETQY
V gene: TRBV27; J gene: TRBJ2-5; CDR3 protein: ASSLTLIGTQY
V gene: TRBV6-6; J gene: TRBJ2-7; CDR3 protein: ASSFQIRDDYEQY
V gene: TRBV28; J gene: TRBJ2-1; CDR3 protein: ASSRSGTPRTSGTNNEQF
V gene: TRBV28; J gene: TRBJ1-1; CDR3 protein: ASSLLDRGHTEAF
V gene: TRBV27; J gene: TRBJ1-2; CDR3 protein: ASSDPPYGYT
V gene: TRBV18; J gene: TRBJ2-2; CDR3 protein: ASSPGGNTGELF
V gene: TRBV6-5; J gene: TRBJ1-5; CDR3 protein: ASSDRPGASNQPQH
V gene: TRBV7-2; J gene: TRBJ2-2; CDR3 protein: ASSLGNSRTGELF
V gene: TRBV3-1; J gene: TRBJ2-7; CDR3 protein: ASSLPGQGTYEQY
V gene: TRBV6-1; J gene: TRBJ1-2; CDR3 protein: ASSVGQGDGYT
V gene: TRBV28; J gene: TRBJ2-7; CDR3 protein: ASSLNRDFSYEQY
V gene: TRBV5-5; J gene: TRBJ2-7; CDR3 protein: ASSPMAGPAYEQY
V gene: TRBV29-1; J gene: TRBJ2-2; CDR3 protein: SVLGLAGVSGELF
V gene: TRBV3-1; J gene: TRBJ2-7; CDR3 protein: ASSPRRLSPEQY